This T cell receptor beta chain was identified during a study of blood T cells in healthy people across ages. V lost 6 bases and J 5 bases, leaving 9 bases between the germline ends. Germline lookup yields CDR1 SGHRS and CDR2 YFSETQ. The CDR3 spans 12 residues. Together with a sample-barcoded 5' primer, a J-beta primer mix was included in a second PCR lasting roughly 6 to 12 cycles. Per sample, CDR3-containing paired-end reads numbered at least 2.5 million. TCRdb fed the 5' RACE reads into MiXCR, producing one record per CDR3 protein. The sample includes 700,000 or so distinct CDR3 sequences, about 24% seen only once; the top ten take about 22%. This clonotype was observed at least ten times. Every participating donor contributed roughly 10 milliliters of peripheral blood through a draw. There were at least 5.5 micrograms of total RNA extracted from every sample.

Sample: blood. The source of this sequence is a man between 70 and 80 years old in good health. This sequence joins TRBV5-1 and TRBJ2-1; no reliable D call. The CDR3 protein is CASMLVNNEQFF. CDR3 bases: TGCGCCAGCATGTTAGTAAACAATGAGCAGTTCTTC.